Only a few counts were recorded for the clone carrying this T cell receptor (beta chain). Its target is not known. From germline, CDR1 is MNHEY and CDR2 SVGAGI. V lost 6 bases and J 4 bases, leaving 4 bases between the germline ends. The CDR3 length is 11 residues. This entry comes from a study of beta chain features in type 1 diabetes. On the study more broadly: The study examined about 100 million sorted cells across all samples. Study-wide results and caveats: More deletions and fewer insertions at VDJ junctions were found in patients with type 1 diabetes.

CD45RO/CCR7/CD25/CD127/CD95/CD27 sorting isolated CD4+ naive, central memory, regulatory and stem cell-like memory cells. Of the isolated RNA, all was reverse transcribed, and so the sequenced material was expressed TCRB transcripts. The average read count of naive, central memory and regulatory T cell samples was some 3.8 million. Produced via immunoSEQ multiplex PCR; TCRdb's table is partial and in-frame only. The top ten clones hold about 0.025% of a sample with 860,000 or so clones, about a sixth of them seen once. The sequenced sample consisted of naive CD4+ T cells from blood. This chain connects TRBV6-5 to TRBJ2-1, with unresolved D. This TCR was sampled from a woman aged 18 to 35 in good health. In DNA form, the CDR3 reads TGTGCCAGCAGAAAGTACAATGAGCAGTTCTTC. This sequence encodes CASRKYNEQFF.